Listed below are T cell receptor beta chains from one sample, sequenced in a study of PD-1 blockade in classical Hodgkin lymphoma. Produced via immunoSEQ multiplex PCR; TCRdb's table is partial and in-frame only. In the table there are tens of thousands of clones, 81% of which are singletons. The source material was peripheral blood mononuclear cells (PBMCs), sampled before the fourth cycle of nivolumab. These receptors originate from a human donor with classical Hodgkin lymphoma. Each CDR3 is given with its conserved first and last residue. Fields, in order: D gene, clone size, CDR3 length, J gene, V gene, CDR3 protein, CDR3 DNA. D genes are given only for firm matches. Some rows mark clone size as missing; the rest say once, few, many or name a class of expanded clone.

NA,NA,16,TRBJ1-2,TRBV9,CASTPQSVATPYGYTF,TGTGCCAGCACCCCTCAGTCGGTTGCCACCCCCTATGGCTACACCTTC
NA,NA,16,TRBJ2-3,TRBV2,CASSEKRLVGTDTQYF,TGTGCCAGCAGTGAAAAGCGACTAGTAGGCACAGATACGCAGTATTTT
NA,NA,15,TRBJ1-1,TRBV18,CASSPLGPLNTEAFF,TGTGCCAGCTCACCATTGGGGCCTTTGAACACTGAAGCTTTCTTT
TRBD2,NA,14,TRBJ2-2,TRBV6-6,CASSSGLASGELFF,TGTGCCAGCAGTTCGGGACTAGCATCCGGGGAGCTGTTTTTT
NA,NA,12,TRBJ2-2,TRBV29-1,CSVSENTGELFF,TGCAGCGTTTCGGAGAACACCGGGGAGCTGTTTTTT
NA,once,16,TRBJ2-5,TRBV7-6,CASSRTFGPRGETQYF,TGTGCCAGCAGCCGGACATTTGGACCCCGGGGGGAGACCCAGTACTTC
TRBD1,NA,17,TRBJ2-5,TRBV18,CASSPLRRQGVQETQYF,TGTGCCAGCTCACCACTTAGGCGACAGGGGGTCCAAGAGACCCAGTACTTC
NA,NA,14,TRBJ1-2,TRBV30,CAWSVLGLDYGYTF,TGTGCCTGGAGTGTACTGGGGCTTGACTATGGCTACACCTTC
TRBD2,NA,16,TRBJ2-1,TRBV7-3,CASRPVGGRVDNEQFF,TGTGCCAGCAGACCGGTGGGAGGGCGGGTTGACAATGAGCAGTTCTTC
TRBD1,NA,18,TRBJ2-6,TRBV6-1,CASSDPTGSLSGANVLTF,TGTGCCAGCAGTGACCCGACAGGGTCGCTCTCTGGGGCCAACGTCCTGACTTTC
NA,NA,15,TRBJ2-3,TRBV2,CADREGHGETDTQYF,TGTGCCGACCGGGAAGGGCATGGTGAGACAGATACGCAGTATTTT
TRBD1,few,15,TRBJ1-5,TRBV19,CASSSSRDRAQPQHF,TGTGCCAGTAGTTCCTCCCGGGACAGGGCCCAGCCCCAGCATTTT
TRBD1,NA,14,TRBJ2-1,TRBV6-5,CASSTGQGYNEQFF,TGTGCCAGCAGCACGGGACAGGGATACAATGAGCAGTTCTTC
NA,NA,15,TRBJ1-1,TRBV27,CASSLGGAGNTEAFF,TGTGCCAGCAGTTTAGGCGGGGCTGGAAACACTGAAGCTTTCTTT
NA,few,15,TRBJ1-6,TRBV6-5,CASSNRQTSGSPLHF,TGTGCCAGCAGTAACAGACAGACGTCTGGCTCACCCCTCCACTTT
TRBD1,NA,15,TRBJ1-1,TRBV28,CASSTPSGGAAEAFF,TGTGCCAGCAGTACACCCTCAGGGGGCGCGGCTGAAGCTTTCTTT
TRBD1,once,16,TRBJ1-2,TRBV2,CASSEGGTGANYGYTF,TGTGCCAGCAGTGAAGGGGGGACAGGGGCTAACTATGGCTACACCTTC
NA,NA,11,TRBJ1-6,TRBV6-6,CASAPGSPLHF,TGTGCCAGCGCCCCGGGTTCACCCCTCCACTTT